This T cell receptor (beta chain) was recorded in a study of human T cells and chemical hapten exposure. Study context: Patients, mostly women, had alopecia areata, alopecia totalis or alopecia universalis. Study findings and constraints: Alopecia affecting every donor means their immune response may not match healthy people's. PT1 expanded TCR numbers tracked positively with patch test score.

With respect to this clonotype: The antigen is unknown.

Germline CDR1 is MNHEY and CDR2 is SVGAGI. CDR3 length equals 15 residues. V shed 6 bases, J shed 0 bases, and the junction held 7 bases outside the gene matches. In TCRdb, the RACE reads were re-called with MiXCR into one record per CDR3 protein. This sample has approximately 260,000 distinct CDR3 sequences, with about 8.1% found just once. Time point of the sample: pre-sensitization, week 0. The treatment is: therapeutic diphenylcyclopropenone sensitization with weekly scalp DPC. Sequencing started from total RNA isolated from unfractionated whole blood. Sequenced material: whole blood, taken in connection with sensitization to the hapten diphenylcyclopropenone (DPC). The receptor was isolated from a woman aged 40 to 49 with alopecia areata. Some clones in this sample may be carry-over from other donors' samples. The chain combines TRBV6-5 with TRBJ1-1, with 7 bases identical to TRBD1. In DNA form, the CDR3 reads TGTGCCAGCAGAAACCGTGGGACAGTGAACACTGAAGCTTTCTTT. Translated: CASRNRGTVNTEAFF.